These 25 T cell receptor beta chains were all obtained from the same sample, sequenced in a study of blood T cell repertoires in COVID-19. Here immunoSEQ multiplex PCR was the method, and the copy in TCRdb shows in-frame clones only, minus some. The sample holds 40,000 to 55,000 clones; approximately 88% are singletons and the top ten take about 26%. The material sequenced was peripheral blood. All receptors derive from a human donor in a cohort sampled during active COVID-19.

The chain uses TRBV4-1 and TRBJ1-1; 7 bases are shared with TRBD1. This CDR3 spans 14 amino acids. With V trimmed by 0 bases and J by 5 bases, 3 bases remained unmatched. Germline V CDR1 and CDR2: MGHRA, YSYEKL. CDR3 nucleotide sequence: TGCGCCAGCAGCCAAGAAGGGGGCGCGACTGAAGCTTTCTTT. This codes for CASSQEGGATEAFF.

CDR3 nucleotide sequence: TGTGCCAGTAGTCACGGGACTGAACGCACAGATACGCAGTATTTT. This translates into CASSHGTERTDTQYF. The V call is TRBV19, the J call TRBJ2-3, with D possibly TRBD2 on 6 matching bases. This CDR3 comprises 15 residues. Germline V CDR1 and CDR2: LNHDA, SQIVND (reference sequence). V was pared by 5 bases and J by 1 base, with 13 bases between. Using reference TRBV19 and TRBJ2-3 for the parts outside the CDR3, the full variable domain is DGGITQSPKYLFRKEGQNVTLSCEQNLNHDAMYWYRQDPGQGLRLIYYSQIVNDFQKGDIAEGYSVSREKKESFPLTVTSAQKNPTAFYLCASSHGTERTDTQYFGPGTRLTVL.

The chain recombines TRBV12-5 with TRBJ1-2; 8 bases match TRBD1. Germline V lookup: CDR1 LGHNT, CDR2 FRNRAP. The CDR3 totals 17 residues. V lost 2 bases and J lost 6; bases outside the gene matches: 14. Written as DNA, the CDR3 is TGTGCTAGTGGTTTGAGACAGGGGAGGACCACGGCTGATGGCTACACCTTC. It yields the protein CASGLRQGRTTADGYTF.

This chain connects TRBV5-4 to TRBJ1-2, with D perhaps matching TRBD1 (5 bases). Trimming stripped 3 bases from V and 3 bases from J, with 12 bases between. The CDR3 loop spans 14 amino acids. Germline CDR1 SGHNT, CDR2 YYREEE (reference sequence). The CDR3 region is CASSSETADYGYTF. The DNA for the CDR3 is TGTGCCAGCAGCTCCGAGACAGCCGACTATGGCTACACCTTC.

The chain carries TRBV7-8 and TRBJ2-7; maybe TRBD2 (6 bases). This CDR3 is built from 15 residues. Trimming stripped 5 bases from V and 1 base from J, with 15 bases between. Per germline, CDR1 SGHVS and CDR2 FQNEAQ. The CDR3 sequence is CASSPAGTLSYEQYV. CDR3 coding DNA: TGTGCCAGCAGCCCGGCCGGGACTCTTTCCTACGAGCAGTACGTC.

This rearrangement joins TRBV28 to TRBJ2-5, with 10 bases aligning to TRBD2. J gave up 3 bases and V 4 bases, and 5 bases lay outside the gene matches. This CDR3 is 15 amino acids long. Germline V gene lookup returns CDR1 MDHEN and CDR2 SYDVKM. The CDR3 DNA sequence: TGTGCCAGCAGTTCCGCCGGGACTAGCGAAGAGACCCAGTACTTC. It specifies CASSSAGTSEETQYF.

The gene calls are TRBV5-4 and TRBJ2-1; 8 positions match TRBD2. In germline, CDR1 is SGHNT, CDR2 YYREEE (reference sequence). The V and J ends lost 4 bases and 5 bases, in that order; junction bases with no gene match: 8. The CDR3 loop spans 15 amino acids. CDR3 in amino acids: CASSPPQRGNNEQFF. The DNA of the CDR3 is TGTGCCAGCAGCCCCCCCCAGCGGGGGAACAATGAGCAGTTCTTC.

This clone appeared once. The chain employs TRBV18 and TRBJ2-3; no clear D gene. The CDR3 is 18 amino acids. V lost 7 bases and J lost 2, with 25 bases in between. The germline V gene encodes CDR1 KGHSH and CDR2 LQKENI. The chain's CDR3 is CASFRRVGAPETTDTQYF. The CDR3 DNA reads as TGTGCCAGCTTCCGACGAGTAGGAGCCCCAGAAACCACAGATACGCAGTATTTT.

J is TRBJ2-2 and V is TRBV28; tentative D call: TRBD2 (6 bases). Deletions cut 8 bases from V and 3 bases from J, with 7 bases between. The CDR3 sequence is 12 residues long. The germline gives CDR1 MDHEN, CDR2 SYDVKM. CDR3 in amino acids: CASRGYTGELFF. The CDR3 DNA is TGTGCCAGCCGGGGGTACACCGGGGAGCTGTTTTTT.

V is TRBV19 and J is TRBJ2-1, with 13 bases identical to TRBD2. This CDR3 has 16 residues. J lost 5 bases, V lost 5 bases, and 6 bases had no gene match. Germline V gene sequence: CDR1 LNHDA, CDR2 SQIVND (reference sequence). CDR3 amino acids: CASSSGTSGINNEQFF. The CDR3 DNA follows: TGTGCCAGTAGTTCGGGGACTAGCGGGATAAACAATGAGCAGTTCTTC.

This chain joins TRBV6-5 and TRBJ2-1, with 7 bases that match TRBD1. Looked up from germline, CDR1 is MNHEY and CDR2 is SVGAGI. CDR3 size: 14 residues. V was clipped by 7 bases and J by 0 bases; unmatched bases: 3. The CDR3 region is CASTDRSSYNEQFF. CDR3 nucleotide sequence: TGTGCCAGCACGGACAGGAGCTCCTACAATGAGCAGTTCTTC.

J is TRBJ2-3 and V is TRBV28, with 10 positions matching TRBD2. This CDR3 region has 16 residues. J was trimmed by 1 base and V by 6 bases; bases with no gene match: 7. Per the germline V gene, CDR1 is MDHEN and CDR2 is SYDVKM. This CDR3 reads CASRSQRGGRTDTQYF. The CDR3 DNA is TGTGCCAGCAGATCCCAGCGGGGGGGCCGCACAGATACGCAGTATTTT. Filled out from reference TRBV28 and TRBJ2-3, the complete variable domain reads DVKVTQSSRYLVKRTGEKVFLECVQDMDHENMFWYRQDPGLGLRLIYFSYDVKMKEKGDIPEGYSVSREKKERFSLILESASTNQTSMYLCASRSQRGGRTDTQYFGPGTRLTVL.

The gene calls are TRBV12-3 or TRBV12-4 and TRBJ2-2; D possibly corresponds to TRBD1 (5 bases). The V and J ends lost 5 bases and 6 bases respectively, with 10 bases between them. There are 13 residues in the CDR3. The CDR3 sequence is CASSLTQAGELFF. The DNA for the CDR3 is TGTGCCAGCAGTCTGACACAGGCCGGGGAGCTGTTTTTT.

The V and J genes are TRBV30 and TRBJ2-1; TRBD2 matches 9 bases. The junction had 10 bases not matched to a gene; V was cut back by 2 bases and J by 2 bases. CDR1 and CDR2 (germline): GTSNPN, SVGIG (reference sequence). This CDR3 is built from 17 residues. DNA for the CDR3: TGTGCCTGGAGTCCATGGGGCGGGGGGGCCCCCTACAATGAGCAGTTCTTC. Residues: CAWSPWGGGAPYNEQFF.

The chain employs TRBV3-1 (or the pseudogene TRBV3-2) and TRBJ2-2; 7 bases align to TRBD2. V shed 6 bases, J shed 0 bases, and the junction held 4 bases outside the gene matches. Germline V CDR1 and CDR2: LGHDT, YNNKEL (reference sequence). CDR3 length: 15 residues. As DNA, the CDR3 is TGTGCCAGCAGGGGGGGGACTGCGAACACCGGGGAGCTGTTTTTT. This codes for CASRGGTANTGELFF.

This chain uses TRBV7-2 with TRBJ1-6; D is undetermined. The length of the CDR3 is 14 residues. Germline lookup yields CDR1 SGHTA and CDR2 FQGNSA. The ends were cut back, 7 bases at V and 6 bases at J, with 13 bases in the middle. CDR3 nucleotide sequence: TGTGCCAGCACACAGCCCCCCGTTAATTCACCCCTCCACTTT. Translating it yields CASTQPPVNSPLHF.

The table lists this clone with many counts. This chain links TRBV7-3 with TRBJ2-1; 7 bases agree with TRBD2. Germline values: CDR1 SGHTA, CDR2 FQGTGA. Trimming at V came to 1 base and at J to 4 bases, leaving 7 bases not matched to a gene. This CDR3 is 16 amino acids long. This CDR3 reads CASSLRARGGYNEQFF. The DNA for the CDR3 is TGTGCCAGCAGCTTAAGGGCTCGCGGGGGTTACAATGAGCAGTTCTTC.

The chain couples TRBV25-1 to TRBJ1-4; D is perhaps TRBD1 (6 bases). The ends were cut back, 4 bases at V and 8 bases at J, with 20 bases in the middle. The germline CDR1 and CDR2 sequences are MGHDK and SYGVNS. This CDR3 has 16 amino acids. The CDR3 region is CASSAAMAGAGEKLFF. In DNA, the CDR3 is TGTGCCAGCAGTGCTGCAATGGCGGGGGCAGGGGAAAAACTGTTTTTT.

The genes are TRBV28 and TRBJ2-3, with D possibly being TRBD2 (7 bases). Trimming shortened V by 3 bases and J by 2 bases, and 12 bases separated the two germline ends. The CDR3 spans 15 residues. Germline CDR1 MDHEN, CDR2 SYDVKM. CDR3 coding DNA: TGTGCCAGCAGTTTTGTAGGGGGGGCCACAGATACGCAGTATTTT. Protein product: CASSFVGGATDTQYF.

The V gene is TRBV19, the J gene TRBJ2-1, with a weak D call TRBD2 (6 bases). Germline V gives CDR1 LNHDA, CDR2 SQIVND (reference sequence). V lost 1 base and J 3 bases, leaving 13 bases between the germline ends. The length of the CDR3 is 16 residues. The CDR3 loop reads CASSIARDFYYNEQFF. The CDR3 DNA sequence: TGTGCCAGTAGTATAGCCCGGGACTTTTACTACAATGAGCAGTTCTTC. The full variable domain, completed using reference TRBV19 and TRBJ2-1, is DGGITQSPKYLFRKEGQNVTLSCEQNLNHDAMYWYRQDPGQGLRLIYYSQIVNDFQKGDIAEGYSVSREKKESFPLTVTSAQKNPTAFYLCASSIARDFYYNEQFFGPGTRLTVL.

V is TRBV19 and J is TRBJ1-1; TRBD1 aligns across 8 bases. This CDR3 region has 15 residues. V was clipped by 3 bases and J by 1 base; unmatched bases: 4. Per germline, CDR1 LNHDA and CDR2 SQIVND (reference sequence). The CDR3 DNA reads as TGTGCCAGTAGTATGACAGGGGCTCCGAACACTGAAGCTTTCTTT. Protein product: CASSMTGAPNTEAFF. Drawing the rest from reference TRBV19 and TRBJ1-1, the complete variable domain is DGGITQSPKYLFRKEGQNVTLSCEQNLNHDAMYWYRQDPGQGLRLIYYSQIVNDFQKGDIAEGYSVSREKKESFPLTVTSAQKNPTAFYLCASSMTGAPNTEAFFGQGTRLTVV.

DNA for the CDR3: TGTGCCAGCAGGTCCAGGGGGCGGGAGCAGTACTTC. This encodes CASRSRGREQYF. The rearrangement uses TRBV28 and TRBJ2-7; 8 bases line up with TRBD1. V shed 6 bases and J 7 bases; nucleotides not matched to a gene: 5. This CDR3 contains 12 residues. The germline V gene encodes CDR1 MDHEN and CDR2 SYDVKM.

This chain connects TRBV15 to TRBJ2-7; no clear D gene. Trimming took off 1 base at V and 2 bases at J, with 12 bases between the two ends. The CDR3 is 15 amino acids. CDR1 and CDR2 (germline): LNHNV, YYDKDF (reference sequence). This chain's CDR3 is CATSRAGSRTYEQYF. As DNA, the CDR3 is TGTGCCACCAGCAGAGCCGGGTCCCGGACCTACGAGCAGTACTTC.

The chain carries TRBV24-1 and TRBJ1-1, with D possibly TRBD1 on 6 matching bases. V was cut by 5 bases and J by 0 bases, with 9 bases left in between. The length of the CDR3 is 14 residues. Per the germline V gene, CDR1 is KGHDR and CDR2 is SFDVKD. CDR3 sequence reads: CATSGPGVNTEAFF. CDR3 nucleotides: TGTGCCACCAGTGGCCCAGGGGTGAACACTGAAGCTTTCTTT.

V is TRBV6-2 or TRBV6-3 and J is TRBJ1-6; no definite D call. V was cut by 4 bases and J by 7 bases, with 5 bases left in between. The CDR3 runs 12 residues. The germline V gene encodes CDR1 MNHEY and CDR2 SVGEGT. The CDR3 bases are TGTGCCAGCAGTTCCCCGAATTCACCCCTCCACTTT. The encoded protein is CASSSPNSPLHF.